The entry below gives a single T cell receptor (beta chain) sequence along with its context. Assay used: immunoSEQ multiplex PCR; TCRdb lists only in-frame clones, some missing. The sample records around 81,000 clones, roughly four fifths being singletons. This specimen comes from a study of blood T cell repertoires in COVID-19. J lost 2 bases, V lost 0 bases, and 1 base had no gene match. Looked up from germline, CDR1 is SGHDT and CDR2 is YYEEEE. The CDR3 consists of 14 residues. The chain is built from TRBV5-6 and TRBJ2-7; 8 bases are a match to TRBD2. The sample consisted of peripheral blood. The origin of this receptor is a human donor in a cohort sampled during active COVID-19. The CDR3 sequence: CASSLGGLAYEQYF. CDR3 nucleotides: TGTGCCAGCAGCTTGGGGGGACTAGCCTACGAGCAGTACTTC.